This T cell receptor (beta chain) was found in a study of breast tumors, draining lymph nodes, adjacent tissues. Points from the study as a whole: Tumor TCR diversity was below lymph nodes but above nontumor tissue.

The length of the CDR3 is 13 residues. The germline gives CDR1 DFQATT, CDR2 SNEGSKA (reference sequence). V lost 1 base and J 1 base, leaving 8 bases between the germline ends. This clonotype was observed at least ten times. What it recognizes is unknown. Axillary draining lymph nodes of breast cancer patients supplied the node samples. TCRdb redid the calling of the multiplex PCR reads with MiXCR, one entry per CDR3 protein. Here the sample spans about 270,000 distinct CDR3 sequences, over 30% being singletons. The rearrangement joins TRBV20-1 to TRBJ2-7; TRBD2 is a possible D gene (6 bases). Sequenced: axillary lymph node tissue. The sequence was obtained from a female donor with breast cancer. Some clones in this sample may be carry-over from other donors' samples. CDR3 region: CSARGDSSYEQYF. The CDR3 DNA sequence: TGCAGTGCTAGAGGGGACTCTTCCTACGAGCAGTACTTC.